These T cell receptor beta chains were read from a single sample in a study of blood T cell repertoires in COVID-19. The protocol was immunoSEQ multiplex PCR, while the TCRdb copy is restricted to in-frame clones and leaves out a portion. The top ten clones hold 1.4% of a sample with 63,000 or so clones, around nine tenths of them seen once. The sequenced sample was peripheral blood. All receptors come from a human donor in a cohort sampled during active COVID-19. Each CDR3 is given with its conserved first and last residue. A D gene is named only where the DNA matches it firmly. Part of the rows lack a size; the others show once, few, many or a class for expanded clones.

clone_size	v_call	j_call	d_call	cdr3_nt	cdr3_aa
NA	TRBV6-1	TRBJ1-2	NA	TGTGCCAGCAGTGAAAGTTTCCCAGGATTAAGTGGCTACACCTTC	CASSESFPGLSGYTF
NA	TRBV6-5	TRBJ2-7	TRBD2	TGTGCCAGCAGTTACTCAAGGACTAGCGGAGGTTACGAGCAGTACTTC	CASSYSRTSGGYEQYF
NA	TRBV7-3	TRBJ2-1	TRBD1	TGTGCCAGCAGTCTGGGACAGGGGGCAAGCAATGAGCAGTTCTTC	CASSLGQGASNEQFF
NA	TRBV10-3	TRBJ2-2	TRBD2	TGTGCCATCAGTAAAGGCCCCTCTAGCGGGAGGGGCACCGGGGAGCTGTTTTTT	CAISKGPSSGRGTGELFF
NA	TRBV19	TRBJ2-1	NA	TGTGCCAGTAGTATAGGCTCGAGCGGGCTCTCCTACAATGAGCAGTTCTTC	CASSIGSSGLSYNEQFF
NA	TRBV3-1/TRBV3-2	TRBJ2-3	TRBD1	TGTGCCAGCAGCTCCGGGACAGGGTCAGATACGCAGTATTTT	CASSSGTGSDTQYF
NA	TRBV5-1	TRBJ2-7	TRBD2	TGCGCCAGCAGCTTGGGGGGCGGGAGAGGGTACGAGCAGTACTTC	CASSLGGGRGYEQYF
NA	TRBV5-1	TRBJ2-7	TRBD1	TGCGCCAGCAGCTTGGGGGACAGCAGTACGGGGCAGTACTTC	CASSLGDSSTGQYF
NA	TRBV5-4	TRBJ2-7	TRBD1	TGTGCCAGCAGCAAACAGGGGGCCTACGAGCAGTACTTC	CASSKQGAYEQYF
NA	TRBV5-1	TRBJ2-3	TRBD2	TGCGCCAGCAGCTTGGCCACTAGCGTTGGTACGCAGTATTTT	CASSLATSVGTQYF
NA	TRBV5-1	TRBJ2-3	NA	TGCGCCAGCAGCTTGTTCGGGATAGATACGCAGTATTTT	CASSLFGIDTQYF
NA	TRBV10-1	TRBJ2-3	TRBD1	TGCGCCAGCAGCGAGGGACAGTTAGATACGCAGTATTTT	CASSEGQLDTQYF
NA	TRBV18	TRBJ2-1	TRBD1	TGTGCCAGCTCACTGCCGGGACAGGGGCCGTACAATGAGCAGTTCTTC	CASSLPGQGPYNEQFF
once	TRBV27	TRBJ2-7	TRBD1	TGTGCCAGCAGTTATCGACAGGGGTGGGAGCAGTACTTC	CASSYRQGWEQYF
NA	TRBV7-9	TRBJ2-1	NA	TGTGCCAGCCCCGCGGAGAGCTCCTACAATGAGCAGTTCTTC	CASPAESSYNEQFF
NA	TRBV12-3/TRBV12-4	TRBJ1-6	NA	TGTGCCAGCAGTTTGACACAGTCTTCACCCCTCCACTTT	CASSLTQSSPLHF
NA	TRBV11-3	TRBJ1-1	NA	TGTGCCAGCAGTACAGGAGCGACCACTGAAGCTTTCTTT	CASSTGATTEAFF
NA	TRBV5-1	TRBJ2-1	TRBD1	TGCGCCAGCAGCTTGGGGGACAGGGGCAGGGATGAGCAGTTCTTC	CASSLGDRGRDEQFF
NA	TRBV19	TRBJ2-5	TRBD2	TGTGCCAGTAGTATGACTAGCGGTGGCCAAGAGACCCAGTACTTC	CASSMTSGGQETQYF
few	TRBV11-1	TRBJ2-1	NA	TGTGCCAGCAGCTTAGCGGAGAAATACAATGAGCAGTTCTTC	CASSLAEKYNEQFF
NA	TRBV9	TRBJ2-3	NA	TGTGCCAGCAGCGTAGGTGGGAGTACCACAGATACGCAGTATTTT	CASSVGGSTTDTQYF
NA	TRBV6-6	TRBJ2-7	TRBD1	TGTGCCAGCAGTTGGACAGGGACTGCCTATGAGCAGTACTTC	CASSWTGTAYEQYF
NA	TRBV18	TRBJ1-5	NA	TGTGCCAGCTCTCCGGGGAGTAATCAGCCCCAGCATTTT	CASSPGSNQPQHF
NA	TRBV9	TRBJ2-3	NA	TGTGCCAGCAGCTCCGACCCCCGGGGCACAGATACGCAGTATTTT	CASSSDPRGTDTQYF
NA	TRBV5-4	TRBJ2-1	NA	TGTGCCAGCAGCTTTGACAGAAGTGAGCAGTTCTTC	CASSFDRSEQFF
NA	TRBV20-1	TRBJ1-2	NA	TGCAGTGCTAGCTGGGGGGATGGCTACACCTTC	CSASWGDGYTF
once	TRBV6-1	TRBJ2-7	TRBD1	TGTGCCAGCAGTGAGGAAACAGGGGGCTTGGGCGAGCAGTACTTC	CASSEETGGLGEQYF
NA	TRBV14	TRBJ2-5	TRBD2	TGTGCCAGCAGCCAAGATGGCAGCGGGAGGTTAAAGACCCAGTACTTC	CASSQDGSGRLKTQYF
few	TRBV5-4	TRBJ2-2	TRBD2	TGTGCCAGCAGCTTGTTAGGACTAGCGGAGACCGGGGAGCTGTTTTTT	CASSLLGLAETGELFF
NA	TRBV6-2/TRBV6-3	TRBJ1-2	NA	TGTGCCAGCAGTTACTCGATTTCGGGTTCCTCCTATGGCTACACCTTC	CASSYSISGSSYGYTF
NA	TRBV19	TRBJ2-1	TRBD2	TGTGCCAGTAGTACGACCCCTCCGACTAGCGCCCAGAACAATGAGCAGTTCTTC	CASSTTPPTSAQNNEQFF
NA	TRBV6-5	TRBJ1-2	TRBD1	TGTGCCAGCGCGCTGGGGACAGGGGAGGACTACACCTTC	CASALGTGEDYTF
NA	TRBV2	TRBJ1-5	TRBD1	TGTGCCACCTCAGGACAGGGGCTTAGCAATCAGCCCCAGCATTTT	CATSGQGLSNQPQHF